This T cell receptor (beta chain) was documented in a study of blood T cell repertoires in COVID-19. At the level of the study: The origin of the acute and convalescent COVID-19 samples was the United States, Italy and Spain. T cells, B-cell-depleted T cells, or PBMCs provided the cDNA or gDNA that served as material.

In the original workflow: Amplifying reference gene primers gave estimates of nucleated cell counts. Generated by immunoSEQ multiplex PCR, the TCRdb table keeps only in-frame clones and is missing some. V and J calls plus clone size are reproduced from that table; the DNA served to infer D and trimming. The sample comprises about 260,000 clones, 80% to 90% of which are singletons, and around a tenth rests with the top ten. The CDR3 loop spans 16 amino acids. Per germline, CDR1 LGHDT and CDR2 YNNKEL (reference sequence). Unmatched junction bases numbered 5, after V lost 2 bases and J lost 4 bases. The sequencing input was peripheral blood. This chain uses TRBV3-1 (or the pseudogene TRBV3-2) with TRBJ1-5, with TRBD1 matching 10 bases. This TCR was sampled from a woman aged 45-65 years who had recovered from COVID-19. The CDR3 coding sequence is TGTGCCAGCAGCCAATCCGGGACAGGGGTAAATCAGCCCCAGCATTTT. The encoded protein is CASSQSGTGVNQPQHF.